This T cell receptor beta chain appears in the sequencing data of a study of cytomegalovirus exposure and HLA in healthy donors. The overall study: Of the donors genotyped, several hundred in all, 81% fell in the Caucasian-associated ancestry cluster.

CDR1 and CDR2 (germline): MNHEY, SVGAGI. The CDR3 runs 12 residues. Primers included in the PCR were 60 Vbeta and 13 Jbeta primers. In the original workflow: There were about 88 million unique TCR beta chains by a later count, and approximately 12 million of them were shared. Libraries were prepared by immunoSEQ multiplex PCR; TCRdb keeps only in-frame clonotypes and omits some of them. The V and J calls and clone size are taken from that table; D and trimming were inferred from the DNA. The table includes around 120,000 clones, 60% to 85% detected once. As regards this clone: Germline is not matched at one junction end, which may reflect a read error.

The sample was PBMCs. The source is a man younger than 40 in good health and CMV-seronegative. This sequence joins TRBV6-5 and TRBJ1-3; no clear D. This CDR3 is CASSQAGSTIYF. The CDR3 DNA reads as TGTGCCAGCAGTCAGGCTGGAAGCACCATATATTTT.